This T cell receptor beta chain was sequenced during a study of cytotoxic CD8 clonotypes in ibrutinib-treated CLL. Background on the study: For this cohort, patients were roughly 10 relapsed/refractory and around 16 treatment-naive, while about 17 were IGHV unmutated. Study-wide results and limits: Samples were collected at differing times from sustained-remission and progressing patients. Clonality rose at ibrutinib response and fell back toward baseline at progression.

Worth noting for this clone: Antigen unknown.

Trimming removed 5 bases at V and 1 base at J, with 7 bases between. The CDR3 is 13 residues long. Germline-derived CDR1 and CDR2 are LNHNV and YYDKDF (reference sequence). Genomic DNA (roughly 2 micrograms) was obtained from cryopreserved PBMCs for construction of TCR beta libraries. TCRdb's table, derived via immunoSEQ multiplex PCR, lists solely in-frame clones and lacks some. The sample lists 190,000 or so clones, around 70% occurring once. The source is a human donor with chronic lymphocytic leukemia. Sequences were derived from PBMCs, sampled after 24 months of ibrutinib treatment. The chain recombines TRBV15 with TRBJ2-3; D gene uncertain. As DNA, the CDR3 is TGTGCCACCAGCGGGCTAGGCACAGATACGCAGTATTTT. This sequence encodes CATSGLGTDTQYF.